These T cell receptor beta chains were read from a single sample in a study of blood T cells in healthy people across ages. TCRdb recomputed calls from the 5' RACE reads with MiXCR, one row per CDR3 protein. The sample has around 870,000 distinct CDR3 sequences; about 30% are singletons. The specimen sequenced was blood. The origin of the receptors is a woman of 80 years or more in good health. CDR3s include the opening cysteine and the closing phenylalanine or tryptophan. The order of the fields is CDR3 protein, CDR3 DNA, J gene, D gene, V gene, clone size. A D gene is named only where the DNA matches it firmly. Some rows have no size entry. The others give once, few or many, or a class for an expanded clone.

CANTMGNEQYF TGTGCCAATACCATGGGTAATGAGCAGTACTTC TRBJ2-5 NA TRBV19 NA
CASSARGLGQPQHF TGTGCCAGCAGCGCCAGGGGGTTGGGGCAGCCCCAGCATTTT TRBJ1-5 TRBD1 TRBV5-6 few
CASSEDRGLGEQYF TGTGCCAGCAGTGAAGACAGGGGATTGGGCGAGCAGTACTTC TRBJ2-7 TRBD1 TRBV6-1 NA
CASSLERNNYGYTF TGTGCCAGCAGCTTGGAGAGGAACAACTATGGCTACACCTTC TRBJ1-2 NA TRBV5-6 few
CASSLKGQGVLTGANVLTF TGTGCCAGCAGCTTAAAGGGCCAGGGGGTCCTCACTGGGGCCAACGTCCTGACTTTC TRBJ2-6 TRBD1 TRBV7-3 NA
CASSEEFKGFKNIQYF TGTGCCAGCAGTGAAGAGTTTAAGGGCTTCAAAAACATTCAGTACTTC TRBJ2-4 NA TRBV6-1 many
CASSPRRDAYNEQFF TGTGCCAGCAGCCCTAGACGAGACGCCTACAATGAGCAGTTCTTC TRBJ2-1 NA TRBV27 many
CATSDWTGDTGELFF TGTGCCACCAGTGACTGGACAGGGGACACCGGGGAGCTGTTTTTT TRBJ2-2 TRBD1 TRBV24-1 NA
CSAREKALLGPSNTGELFF TGCAGTGCTAGAGAGAAAGCCCTCCTAGGCCCATCGAACACCGGGGAGCTGTTTTTT TRBJ2-2 NA TRBV20-1 NA
CAISDLTSGGETQYF TGTGCCATCAGTGACCTAACTAGCGGGGGAGAGACCCAGTACTTC TRBJ2-5 TRBD2 TRBV10-3 many
CASGLDRGLSGANVLTF TGTGCCAGCGGACTGGACAGGGGACTCTCTGGGGCCAACGTCCTGACTTTC TRBJ2-6 TRBD1 TRBV7-9 many
CSAKDRGNYGYTF TGCAGCGCCAAAGACAGGGGGAACTATGGCTACACCTTC TRBJ1-2 TRBD1 TRBV29-1 NA
CASSLGSSMDEQYF TGTGCCAGCAGCCTCGGGTCCTCAATGGACGAGCAGTACTTC TRBJ2-7 NA TRBV7-2 NA
CASSLISAGGTDTQYF TGTGCCAGCAGCTTGATATCGGCAGGGGGCACAGATACGCAGTATTTT TRBJ2-3 NA TRBV5-6 many
CASSLDGSSEKLFF TGTGCCAGCAGCTTAGATGGCAGCTCTGAAAAACTGTTTTTT TRBJ1-4 NA TRBV7-2 few
CSVDLRGVNEQYF TGCAGCGTTGATCTCCGGGGGGTGAATGAGCAGTACTTC TRBJ2-5 TRBD2 TRBV29-1 NA
CASSGNVRTETQYF TGTGCCAGCAGTGGGAACGTAAGAACGGAGACCCAGTACTTC TRBJ2-5 NA TRBV2 few
CASSSGTQSGSYGYTF TGTGCCAGCAGTTCCGGGACTCAAAGTGGGAGCTATGGCTACACCTTC TRBJ1-2 NA TRBV12-3/TRBV12-4 many
CASFYRGGNTEAFF TGTGCCAGCTTCTACCGGGGAGGGAACACTGAAGCTTTCTTT TRBJ1-1 NA TRBV28 many
CASSMDRGPSYEQYF TGTGCCAGCAGTATGGACAGGGGGCCCTCCTACGAGCAGTACTTC TRBJ2-7 TRBD1 TRBV12-3/TRBV12-4 few
CASSALPGRLGETQYF TGTGCCAGCAGTGCCCTTCCGGGGAGGTTAGGGGAGACCCAGTACTTC TRBJ2-5 NA TRBV6-1 NA
CASTSRLGVTEAFF TGTGCCAGCACTTCAAGATTGGGGGTCACTGAAGCTTTCTTT TRBJ1-1 NA TRBV3-1 NA
CASSSELKETQYF TGTGCCAGCAGCTCAGAATTAAAAGAGACCCAGTACTTC TRBJ2-5 NA TRBV7-3 NA
CASSLGGTGPSYEQYF TGTGCCAGCAGCTTAGGTGGGACAGGACCTTCCTACGAGCAGTACTTC TRBJ2-7 TRBD1 TRBV7-2 many
CASSSFWVDTGELFF TGTGCCAGCAGCTCCTTCTGGGTCGACACCGGGGAGCTGTTTTTT TRBJ2-2 NA TRBV7-6 NA
CASSPGLARRYEQYF TGTGCCAGCAGTCCCGGACTAGCGAGGCGCTACGAGCAGTACTTC TRBJ2-7 TRBD2 TRBV12-3/TRBV12-4 NA
CSAAQRGEEQYF TGCAGTGCTGCACAGAGAGGTGAGGAGCAGTACTTC TRBJ2-7 NA TRBV20-1 few
CASSQTGYYGYTF TGTGCCAGCAGTCAGACAGGGTACTATGGCTACACCTTC TRBJ1-2 TRBD1 TRBV3-1 many
CASSPRLTTQETQYF TGTGCCAGCAGCCCGAGGCTTACTACCCAAGAGACCCAGTACTTC TRBJ2-5 NA TRBV7-2 many